The next 4 T cell receptor beta chains were all read from a single sample in a study of identical twins. TCRdb fed the 5' RACE reads into MiXCR, producing one record per CDR3 protein. The repertoire holds roughly 230,000 distinct CDR3 sequences, with approximately 8.6% as singletons. These data were likewise used in another study, on yellow fever vaccine responses in identical twins.

The sample was CD8+ T cells sorted from blood. These receptors were collected from a woman aged 18-35 years in good health.

V is TRBV6-5 and J is TRBJ2-3, with 11 bases that match TRBD2. CDR3 length equals 15 residues. V dropped 1 base and J dropped 6; count of bases not matched to a gene: 3. Germline V lookup: CDR1 MNHEY, CDR2 SVGAGI. CDR3 region: CASSYLAGGADTQYF. The CDR3, as DNA: TGTGCCAGCAGTTACTTAGCGGGAGGGGCGGATACGCAGTATTTT.

This chain links TRBV15 with TRBJ2-1; 9 nucleotides align to TRBD2. Germline trimming cut 6 bases from V and 9 bases from J; bases unmatched to any gene: 9. The CDR3 totals 14 residues. CDR1 LNHNV and CDR2 YYDKDF come from the germline V gene (reference sequence). CDR3 bases: TGTGCCACCAGTTTTCCTAGCGGGGTTGGTGAGCAGTTCTTC. It codes for CATSFPSGVGEQFF.

The table lists this clonotype with many counts. V gene TRBV12-3 or TRBV12-4 combines with J gene TRBJ2-3; D is ambiguous. Deletions cut 4 bases from V and 0 bases from J, with 5 bases between. CDR3 length equals 13 residues. This CDR3 reads CASSWTSTDTQYF. The CDR3, as DNA: TGTGCCAGCAGTTGGACCAGCACAGATACGCAGTATTTT.

This clonotype came up many times. The chain has TRBV6-4 and TRBJ2-2; D unresolved. The CDR3 covers 13 residues. CDR1 is MRHNA, CDR2 SNTAGT, per germline. Deletions cut 0 bases from V and 3 bases from J, with 2 bases between. This chain's CDR3 is CASSDSYTGELFF. The CDR3 nucleotides are TGTGCCAGCAGTGACTCCTACACCGGGGAGCTGTTTTTT.